The rows below give T cell receptor beta chains drawn from one sample of a study of T cells after yellow fever vaccination. TCRdb reanalysed the 5' RACE reads using MiXCR and keeps one entry per CDR3 protein. The data contain 340,000 or so distinct CDR3 sequences, around 12% of them singletons. Sequencing used CD4+ T cells sorted from PBMCs, obtained 15 days after the yellow fever booster vaccination. The receptors come from a young man who received the YFV17D yellow fever vaccine. The CDR3 runs from the conserved cysteine through the conserved F or W. Fields, in order: clone size, J gene, V gene, D gene, CDR3 protein, CDR3 DNA. A D gene is named only where the DNA matches it firmly. Rows may omit the clone size; those that give it use once, few, many or a size class.

few	TRBJ1-1	TRBV19	.	CASSINVNTEAFF	TGTGCCAGTAGTATTAACGTGAACACTGAAGCTTTCTTT
.	TRBJ2-3	TRBV4-1	.	CASSQFKSSYGQYF	TGCGCCAGCAGCCAATTTAAATCGTCGTATGGGCAGTATTTT
.	TRBJ2-3	TRBV29-1	.	CSVTNSPGSSTDTQYF	TGCAGCGTCACTAATTCCCCGGGGTCTAGCACAGATACGCAGTATTTT
.	TRBJ2-3	TRBV3-1	.	CASSQEGSDTQYF	TGTGCCAGCAGCCAAGAAGGTTCAGATACGCAGTATTTT
many	TRBJ2-4	TRBV7-9	.	CASSLLGPGPGAKNIQYF	TGTGCCAGCAGCTTATTAGGTCCCGGCCCAGGGGCCAAAAACATTCAGTACTTC
.	TRBJ2-1	TRBV20-1	TRBD1	CSARPGQGVNEQFF	TGCAGTGCCCGACCGGGACAGGGAGTTAATGAGCAGTTCTTC
.	TRBJ2-5	TRBV7-9	.	CASSPGTGKRTQYF	TGTGCCAGCAGCCCCGGGACGGGAAAGAGGACCCAGTACTTC
.	TRBJ2-7	TRBV5-1	TRBD2	CASSLGASGESEQYF	TGCGCCAGCAGCTTGGGGGCTAGCGGGGAGAGCGAGCAGTACTTC
.	TRBJ1-5	TRBV20-1	.	CSARERAGQPQHF	TGCAGTGCTAGAGAACGCGCCGGTCAGCCCCAGCATTTT
few	TRBJ2-5	TRBV20-1	TRBD2	CSASGGAAETQYF	TGCAGTGCTAGCGGGGGGGCCGCAGAGACCCAGTACTTC
few	TRBJ2-3	TRBV20-1	.	CSARRAMGPTDTQYF	TGCAGTGCTAGGAGGGCCATGGGTCCTACAGATACGCAGTATTTT
.	TRBJ2-3	TRBV15	.	CATSRDDQATDTQYF	TGTGCCACCAGCAGAGATGATCAGGCCACAGATACGCAGTATTTT
.	TRBJ1-5	TRBV14	TRBD1	CASSQEGRRGLSPQHF	TGTGCCAGCAGCCAAGAGGGCCGCAGGGGGTTATCGCCCCAGCATTTT
few	TRBJ2-1	TRBV7-2	TRBD2	CASSSRLAGSNEQFF	TGTGCCAGCAGCTCGCGACTAGCGGGGAGCAATGAGCAGTTCTTC
few	TRBJ1-4	TRBV28	.	CASSRSGVDEKLFF	TGTGCCAGCAGCCGGAGTGGGGTGGACGAAAAACTGTTTTTT
.	TRBJ2-7	TRBV12-3/TRBV12-4	.	CASRVGLQGSEQYF	TGTGCCAGCAGGGTGGGACTCCAAGGGTCCGAGCAGTACTTC
many	TRBJ2-1	TRBV11-3	.	CASSSDSNEQFF	TGTGCCAGCAGCTCTGACAGCAATGAGCAGTTCTTC
many	TRBJ2-2	TRBV4-2	.	CASSHPGRHTGELFF	TGTGCCAGCAGCCATCCAGGTCGTCACACCGGGGAGCTGTTTTTT
few	TRBJ2-7	TRBV4-3	.	CASSQDEIRGYYEQYF	TGCGCCAGCAGCCAAGACGAGATTCGGGGCTACTACGAGCAGTACTTC
many	TRBJ1-1	TRBV25-1	.	CASSTPTNTEAFF	TGTGCCAGCAGTACTCCGACCAACACTGAAGCTTTCTTT
few	TRBJ2-4	TRBV12-3/TRBV12-4	TRBD1	CASRTGGSKNIQYF	TGTGCCAGCAGGACAGGGGGATCCAAAAACATTCAGTACTTC
few	TRBJ2-3	TRBV5-1	.	CASSIRASSFTDTQYF	TGCGCCAGCAGCATAAGGGCCTCCTCCTTCACAGATACGCAGTATTTT
.	TRBJ2-5	TRBV24-1	.	CATSDLRGTQYF	TGTGCCACCAGTGATTTACGTGGGACCCAGTACTTC
.	TRBJ1-5	TRBV10-3	.	CAVQTGNQPQHF	TGTGCCGTCCAAACCGGGAATCAGCCCCAGCATTTT
.	TRBJ2-1	TRBV12-3/TRBV12-4	.	CASSESPTGYNEQFF	TGTGCCAGCAGTGAGTCACCCACTGGGTACAATGAGCAGTTCTTC
few	TRBJ2-5	TRBV7-2	TRBD1	CASSGTGERRETQYF	TGTGCCAGCAGCGGGACAGGGGAACGGCGAGAGACCCAGTACTTC
many	TRBJ1-6	TRBV4-2	.	CASSQGGGVNSPLHF	TGTGCCAGCAGCCAAGGGGGGGGGGTCAACTCACCCCTCCACTTT
.	TRBJ1-5	TRBV7-9	TRBD1	CASSPTGGEGQPQHF	TGTGCCAGCAGTCCAACAGGGGGCGAAGGGCAGCCCCAGCATTTT
many	TRBJ2-5	TRBV29-1	.	CSVREGVVETQYF	TGCAGCGTTAGAGAGGGCGTAGTGGAGACCCAGTACTTC
few	TRBJ2-5	TRBV4-2	.	CASSQDGSQETQYF	TGTGCCAGCAGCCAAGATGGCAGCCAAGAGACCCAGTACTTC
few	TRBJ2-1	TRBV6-2/TRBV6-3	.	CASSDWNEQFF	TGTGCCAGCAGCGATTGGAATGAGCAGTTCTTC
few	TRBJ2-2	TRBV30	TRBD2	CAWSVGLAGNTGELFF	TGTGCCTGGAGTGTAGGTCTAGCGGGGAACACCGGGGAGCTGTTTTTT